The rows below give T cell receptor beta chains drawn from one sample of a study of blood T cell repertoires in COVID-19. Some clones are missing from TCRdb's copy, which holds only in-frame ones; the method was immunoSEQ multiplex PCR. The table lists some 200,000 clones, 80% of them singletons. The sample consisted of peripheral blood. These receptors were collected from a woman aged 70-85 years with acute or convalescent COVID-19. The CDR3 runs from the conserved cysteine through the conserved F or W. The D gene is left open where the match is weak. Clone size appears in some rows only: once, few, many, or a class for an expanded clone.

clone_size j_call v_call d_call cdr3_aa cdr3_nt
. TRBJ2-3 TRBV2 TRBD2 CASRATSGRSTDTQYF TGTGCCAGCAGGGCCACTAGCGGGAGAAGCACAGATACGCAGTATTTT
. TRBJ1-4 TRBV12-3/TRBV12-4 . CASSLRGEKLFF TGTGCCAGCAGTTTACGCGGGGAAAAACTGTTTTTT
. TRBJ1-2 TRBV9 . CASSAVGGVGYGYTF TGTGCCAGCAGCGCCGTCGGCGGGGTCGGCTATGGCTACACCTTC
. TRBJ2-7 TRBV11-3 TRBD2 CASSQGTSTSYEQYF TGTGCCAGCAGTCAAGGGACTAGCACTTCCTACGAGCAGTACTTC
once TRBJ2-7 TRBV9 TRBD1 CASSVGQGAGYEQYF TGTGCCAGCAGCGTAGGACAGGGGGCCGGGTACGAGCAGTACTTC
few TRBJ2-7 TRBV18 . CASSPPTSRDEQYF TGTGCCAGCTCCCCCCCGACTAGTCGTGACGAGCAGTACTTC
. TRBJ1-6 TRBV5-1 . CASSFEQGNSPLHF TGCGCCAGCAGCTTTGAGCAGGGGAATTCACCCCTCCACTTT
. TRBJ2-7 TRBV4-1 TRBD1 CASSSRDRGNEQYF TGCGCCAGCAGCTCCCGGGACAGGGGGAACGAGCAGTACTTC
. TRBJ1-5 TRBV28 . CASNSFNQPQHF TGTGCCAGCAACAGCTTCAATCAGCCCCAGCATTTT
. TRBJ2-2 TRBV5-1 TRBD1 CASSGQGALTGELFF TGCGCCAGCTCGGGACAGGGGGCGCTGACCGGGGAGCTGTTTTTT
. TRBJ2-7 TRBV6-2/TRBV6-3 TRBD2 CASSYSRVAGRTYEQYF TGTGCCAGCAGTTACTCCCGGGTAGCGGGGAGAACCTACGAGCAGTACTTC
. TRBJ2-7 TRBV12-2 . CASRDFGSGRRYEQYF TGTGCAAGTCGCGACTTTGGGAGCGGGAGGCGGTACGAGCAGTACTTC
. TRBJ2-4 TRBV3-1/TRBV3-2 TRBD1 CASSQPGQGNQYF TGTGCCAGCAGCCAACCGGGACAGGGCAATCAGTACTTC
few TRBJ2-7 TRBV5-1 TRBD1 CASSVGTGTGEQYF TGCGCCAGCAGCGTCGGGACAGGGACGGGGGAGCAGTACTTC
. TRBJ2-5 TRBV27 TRBD2 CASSLLGLAGGETQYF TGTGCCAGCAGTTTATTGGGGCTAGCGGGAGGCGAGACCCAGTACTTC
. TRBJ1-1 TRBV10-3 . CAISDKTEGEAFF TGTGCCATCAGTGACAAGACAGAAGGTGAAGCTTTCTTT
few TRBJ2-1 TRBV25-1 . CASSEGRAGVRDEQFF TGTGCCAGCAGTGAGGGTAGGGCAGGGGTTCGGGATGAGCAGTTCTTC
. TRBJ1-2 TRBV6-6 TRBD1 CASSSTGTGGYYGYTF TGTGCCAGCAGTTCGACTGGGACAGGGGGCTACTATGGCTACACCTTC
few TRBJ1-5 TRBV19 . CASSIDRNSNQPQHF TGTGCCAGTAGTATTGACAGGAATAGCAATCAGCCCCAGCATTTT
. TRBJ1-1 TRBV19 . CASSMAGKPNTEAFF TGTGCCAGTAGCATGGCCGGGAAACCGAACACTGAAGCTTTCTTT
. TRBJ1-3 TRBV4-1 . CASSLFGLSGNTIYF TGCGCCAGCAGCCTCTTTGGCCTCTCTGGAAACACCATATATTTT
. TRBJ1-2 TRBV28 . CASSLGSGGYYGYTF TGTGCCAGCAGTTTAGGGTCCGGGGGGTACTATGGCTACACCTTC